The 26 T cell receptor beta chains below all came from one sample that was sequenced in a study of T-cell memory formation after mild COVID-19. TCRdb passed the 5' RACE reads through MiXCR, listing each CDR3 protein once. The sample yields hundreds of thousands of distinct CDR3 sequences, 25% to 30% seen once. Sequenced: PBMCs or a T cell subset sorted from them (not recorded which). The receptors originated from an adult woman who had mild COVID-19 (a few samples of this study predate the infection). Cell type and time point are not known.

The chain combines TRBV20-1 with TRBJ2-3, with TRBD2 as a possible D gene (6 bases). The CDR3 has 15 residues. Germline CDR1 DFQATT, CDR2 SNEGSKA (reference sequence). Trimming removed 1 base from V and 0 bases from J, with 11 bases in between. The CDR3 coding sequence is TGCAGTGCTAGAGCGGGCGGGACTAGCACAGATACGCAGTATTTT. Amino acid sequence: CSARAGGTSTDTQYF.

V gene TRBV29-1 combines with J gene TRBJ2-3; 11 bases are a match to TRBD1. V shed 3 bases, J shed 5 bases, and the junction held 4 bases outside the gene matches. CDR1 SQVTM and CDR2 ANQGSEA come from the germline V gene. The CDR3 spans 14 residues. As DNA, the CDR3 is TGCAGCGTTGATGGGACAGGGGGAGGAGATACGCAGTATTTT. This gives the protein CSVDGTGGGDTQYF.

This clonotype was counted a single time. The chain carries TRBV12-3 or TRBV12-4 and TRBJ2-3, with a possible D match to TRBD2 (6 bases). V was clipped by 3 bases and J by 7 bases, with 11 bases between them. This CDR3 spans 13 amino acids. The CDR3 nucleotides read TGTGCCAGCAGTTTCGGCGGGGTGAATACGCAGTATTTT. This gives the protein CASSFGGVNTQYF.

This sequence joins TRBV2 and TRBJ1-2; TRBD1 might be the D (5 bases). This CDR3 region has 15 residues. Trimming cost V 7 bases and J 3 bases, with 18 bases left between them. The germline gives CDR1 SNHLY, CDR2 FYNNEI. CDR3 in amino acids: CASTPWTQEDYGYTF. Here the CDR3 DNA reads TGTGCCAGCACCCCTTGGACACAAGAAGACTATGGCTACACCTTC. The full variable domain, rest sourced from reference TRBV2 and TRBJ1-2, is EPEVTQTPSHQVTQMGQEVILRCVPISNHLYFYWYRQILGQKVEFLVSFYNNEISEKSEIFDDQFSVERPDGSNFTLKIRSTKLEDSAMYFCASTPWTQEDYGYTFGSGTRLTVV.

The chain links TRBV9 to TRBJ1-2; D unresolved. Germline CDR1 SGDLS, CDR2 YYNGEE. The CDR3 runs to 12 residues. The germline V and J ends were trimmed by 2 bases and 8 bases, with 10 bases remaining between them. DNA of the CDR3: TGTGCCAGCAGCGTGCCAGGAGGAGGCTACACCTTC. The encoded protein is CASSVPGGGYTF.

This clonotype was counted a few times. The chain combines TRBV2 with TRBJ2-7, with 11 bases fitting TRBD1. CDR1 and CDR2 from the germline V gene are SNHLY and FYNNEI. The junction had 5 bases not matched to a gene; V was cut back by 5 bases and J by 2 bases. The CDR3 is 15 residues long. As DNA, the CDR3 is TGTGCCAGCAGTAAAGGGACAGGGGGTCCCTACGAGCAGTACTTC. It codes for CASSKGTGGPYEQYF.

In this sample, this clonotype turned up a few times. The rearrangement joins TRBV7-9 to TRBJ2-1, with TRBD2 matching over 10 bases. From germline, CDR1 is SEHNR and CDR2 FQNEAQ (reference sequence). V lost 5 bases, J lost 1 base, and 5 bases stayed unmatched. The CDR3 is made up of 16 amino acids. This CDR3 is CASSGRTSGSYNEQFF. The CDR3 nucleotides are TGTGCCAGCAGCGGAAGGACTAGCGGATCCTACAATGAGCAGTTCTTC.

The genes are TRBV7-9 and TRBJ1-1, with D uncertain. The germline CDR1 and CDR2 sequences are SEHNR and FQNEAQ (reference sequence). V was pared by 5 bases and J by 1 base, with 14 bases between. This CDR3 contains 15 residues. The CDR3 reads CASSPRGRENTEAFF. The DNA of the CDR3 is TGTGCCAGCAGCCCGCGCGGAAGAGAGAACACTGAAGCTTTCTTT.

CDR3 sequence: CASSPRQGALGELFF. DNA for the CDR3: TGTGCCAGTAGCCCTAGACAGGGGGCGTTGGGGGAGCTGTTTTTT. The J gene is TRBJ2-2, the V gene TRBV19; the match to TRBD1 covers 10 bases. The trim removed 6 bases at V and 8 bases at J, leaving 9 bases unmatched. CDR1 is LNHDA, CDR2 SQIVND, per germline (reference sequence). This CDR3 comprises 15 residues.

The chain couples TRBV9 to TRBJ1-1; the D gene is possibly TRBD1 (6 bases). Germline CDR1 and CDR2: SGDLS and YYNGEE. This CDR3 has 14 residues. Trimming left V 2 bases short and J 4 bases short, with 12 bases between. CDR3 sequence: CASSVATGLTEAFF. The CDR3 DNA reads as TGTGCCAGCAGCGTTGCCACAGGGCTCACTGAAGCTTTCTTT. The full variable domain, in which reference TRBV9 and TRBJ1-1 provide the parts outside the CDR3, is DSGVTQTPKHLITATGQRVTLRCSPRSGDLSVYWYQQSLDQGLQFLIQYYNGEERAKGNILERFSAQQFPDLHSELNLSSLELGDSALYFCASSVATGLTEAFFGQGTRLTVV.

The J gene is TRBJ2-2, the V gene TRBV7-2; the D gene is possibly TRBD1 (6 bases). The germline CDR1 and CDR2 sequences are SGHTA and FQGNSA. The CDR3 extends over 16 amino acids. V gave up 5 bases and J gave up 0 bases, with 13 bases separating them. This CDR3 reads CASSLEGQTNTGELFF. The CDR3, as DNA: TGTGCCAGCAGCCTAGAGGGACAAACGAACACCGGGGAGCTGTTTTTT.

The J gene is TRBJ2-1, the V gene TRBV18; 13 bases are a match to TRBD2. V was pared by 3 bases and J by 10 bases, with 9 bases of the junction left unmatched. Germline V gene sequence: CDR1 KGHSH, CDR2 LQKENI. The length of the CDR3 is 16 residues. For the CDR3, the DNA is TGTGCCAGCTCACCGGTCGGGACTAGCGGGGTCAGGGAGCAGTTCTTC. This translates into CASSPVGTSGVREQFF.

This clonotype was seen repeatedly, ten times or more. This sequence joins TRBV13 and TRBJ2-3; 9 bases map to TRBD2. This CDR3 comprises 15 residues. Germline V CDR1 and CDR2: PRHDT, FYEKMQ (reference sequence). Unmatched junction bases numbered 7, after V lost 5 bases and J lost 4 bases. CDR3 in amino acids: CASSLSGGGSDTQYF. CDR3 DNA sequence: TGTGCCAGCAGCCTTAGCGGGGGAGGATCAGATACGCAGTATTTT.

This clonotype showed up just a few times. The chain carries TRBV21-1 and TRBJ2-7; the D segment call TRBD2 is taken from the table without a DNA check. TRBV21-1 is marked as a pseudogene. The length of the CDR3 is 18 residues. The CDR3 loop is CASSKGWASGGCSYEQYF. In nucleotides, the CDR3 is TGTGCCAGCAGCAAAGGTTGGGCTAGCGGGGGATGCTCCTACGAGCAGTACTTC.

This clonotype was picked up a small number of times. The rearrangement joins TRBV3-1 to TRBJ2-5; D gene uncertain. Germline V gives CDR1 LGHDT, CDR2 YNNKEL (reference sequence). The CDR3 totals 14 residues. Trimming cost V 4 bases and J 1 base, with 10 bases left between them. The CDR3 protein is CASSPSLPQETQYF. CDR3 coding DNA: TGTGCCAGCAGCCCCTCCCTGCCCCAAGAGACCCAGTACTTC.

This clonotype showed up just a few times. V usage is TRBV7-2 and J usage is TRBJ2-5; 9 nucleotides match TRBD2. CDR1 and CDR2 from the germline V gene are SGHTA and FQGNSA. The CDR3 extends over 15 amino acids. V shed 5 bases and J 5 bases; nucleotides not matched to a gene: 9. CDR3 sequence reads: CASSPTGLAGETQYF. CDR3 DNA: TGTGCCAGCAGCCCCACGGGACTAGCTGGGGAGACCCAGTACTTC.

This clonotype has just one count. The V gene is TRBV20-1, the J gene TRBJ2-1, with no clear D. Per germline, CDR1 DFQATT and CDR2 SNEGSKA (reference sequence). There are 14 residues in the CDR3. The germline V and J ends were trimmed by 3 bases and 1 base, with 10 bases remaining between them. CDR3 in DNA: TGCAGTGCTAGTCCCGTACCGTCCTACAATGAGCAGTTCTTC. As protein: CSASPVPSYNEQFF.

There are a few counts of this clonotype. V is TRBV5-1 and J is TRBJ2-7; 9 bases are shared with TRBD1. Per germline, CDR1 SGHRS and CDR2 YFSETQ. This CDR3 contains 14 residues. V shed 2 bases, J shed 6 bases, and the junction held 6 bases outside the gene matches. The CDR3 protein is CASSLGTGRREQYF. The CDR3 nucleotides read TGCGCCAGCAGCTTAGGGACAGGGAGGCGCGAGCAGTACTTC.

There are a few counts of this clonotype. Here the CDR3 reads CSVEPSGRYTDTQYF. CDR3 nucleotides: TGCAGCGTTGAACCTAGCGGGAGGTACACAGATACGCAGTATTTT. This chain uses TRBV29-1 with TRBJ2-3; 11 bases map to TRBD2. With 2 bases clipped from V and 2 bases from J, the junction kept 3 bases outside the gene matches. The CDR3 extends over 15 amino acids. The germline V gene encodes CDR1 SQVTM and CDR2 ANQGSEA.

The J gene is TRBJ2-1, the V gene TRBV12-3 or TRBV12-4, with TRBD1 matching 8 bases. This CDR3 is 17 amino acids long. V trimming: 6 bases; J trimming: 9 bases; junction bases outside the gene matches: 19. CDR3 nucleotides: TGTGCCAGCAGCCCCTTCATAGGGCAGACAGGGGCGGGTGAGCAGTTCTTC. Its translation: CASSPFIGQTGAGEQFF.

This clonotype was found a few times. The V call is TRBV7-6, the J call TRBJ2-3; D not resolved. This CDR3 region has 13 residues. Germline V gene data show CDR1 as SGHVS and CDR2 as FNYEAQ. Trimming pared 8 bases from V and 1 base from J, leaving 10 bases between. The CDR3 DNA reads TGTGCCAGCCGGCCTTCTGGCACAGATACGCAGTATTTT. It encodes CASRPSGTDTQYF.

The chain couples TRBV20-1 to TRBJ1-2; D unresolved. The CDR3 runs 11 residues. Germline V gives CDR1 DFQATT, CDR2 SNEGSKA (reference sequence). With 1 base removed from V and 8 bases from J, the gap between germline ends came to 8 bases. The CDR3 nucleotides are TGCAGTGCTAGAGCCTTCTCCGGCTACACCTTC. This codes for CSARAFSGYTF.

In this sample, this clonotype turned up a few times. The CDR3 nucleotides read TGTGCCAGCAGCCCCCGACTTCTCAGTGAGCAGTACTTC. It is translated as CASSPRLLSEQYF. The chain uses TRBV14 and TRBJ2-7; D not certain. This CDR3 contains 13 residues. The germline V gene encodes CDR1 SGHDN and CDR2 FVKESK. Trimming took off 4 bases at V and 7 bases at J, with 14 bases between the two ends.

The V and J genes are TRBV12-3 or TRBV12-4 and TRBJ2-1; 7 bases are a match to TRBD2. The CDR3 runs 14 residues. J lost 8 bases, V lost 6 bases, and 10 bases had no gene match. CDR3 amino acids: CASSARTRGDEQFF. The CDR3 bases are TGTGCCAGCAGCGCCCGGACTAGGGGCGATGAGCAGTTCTTC.

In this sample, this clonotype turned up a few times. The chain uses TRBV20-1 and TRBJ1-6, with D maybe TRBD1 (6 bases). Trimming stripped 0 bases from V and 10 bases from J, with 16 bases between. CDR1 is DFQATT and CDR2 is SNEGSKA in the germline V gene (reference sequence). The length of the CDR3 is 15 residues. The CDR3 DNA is TGCAGTGCTAGAGATTGGGGGGTAGGGGGGTCACCCCTCCACTTT. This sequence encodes CSARDWGVGGSPLHF.

The CDR3 bases are TGTGCCAGCAGTGAAGCGAGGGGGGACTACGAGCAGTACTTC. This gives the protein CASSEARGDYEQYF. The chain combines TRBV2 with TRBJ2-7; D is perhaps TRBD1 or TRBD2 (6 bases each). The CDR3 loop spans 14 amino acids. CDR1 is SNHLY, CDR2 FYNNEI, per germline. The germline V and J ends were trimmed by 0 bases and 3 bases, with 9 bases remaining between them.